One and the same sample provided the 30 T cell receptor beta chains below, sequenced in a study of OX40 agonist ivuxolimab in advanced cancers. Repertoires were generated with immunoSEQ multiplex PCR, while TCRdb's copy carries only in-frame clones and drops some. The sample holds around 98,000 clones, 70% to 90% seen once. The source material was CD4+ or CD8+ T cells sorted from blood, sampled in a trial of the OX40 agonist ivuxolimab. The receptors originated from an adult with an advanced solid tumor such as melanoma, head and neck, liver or kidney cancer.

The gene calls are TRBV27 and TRBJ2-5, with a weak D call TRBD2 (6 bases). CDR1 and CDR2 (germline): MNHEY, SMNVEV (reference sequence). The V end lost 9 bases, the J end lost 8 bases, and 31 bases lay between the germline ends. The length of the CDR3 is 17 residues. DNA of the CDR3: TGTGCCAGTAGACCGGCGGGGCGGCGTAGATCTCTAAGTACCCAGTACTTC. Residues: CASRPAGRRRSLSTQYF.

The rearrangement uses TRBV7-6 and TRBJ2-2; possibly TRBD1 for D (6 bases). Trimming took off 6 bases at V and 9 bases at J, with 14 bases between the two ends. The CDR3 length is 13 residues. CDR1 is SGHVS and CDR2 is FNYEAQ in the germline V gene. CDR3 in DNA: TGTGCCAGCAGGCTCCGGGACAACCGGGAGCTGTTTTTT. Translating it yields CASRLRDNRELFF.

This rearrangement joins TRBV9 to TRBJ1-6; no definite D call. Trimming removed 2 bases from V and 6 bases from J, with 12 bases in between. The CDR3 is made up of 15 amino acids. Germline assignment: CDR1 SGDLS and CDR2 YYNGEE. The CDR3 region is CASSVDYSANSPLHF. The CDR3 nucleotides read TGTGCCAGCAGCGTCGACTACTCCGCTAATTCACCCCTCCACTTT.

The chain recombines TRBV18 with TRBJ1-2, with 7 positions matching TRBD1. Germline V gives CDR1 KGHSH, CDR2 LQKENI. After removal of 6 bases from V and 3 bases from J, the junction contained 4 bases not matched to a gene. This CDR3 is built from 13 residues. CDR3 loop: CASSEGADYGYTF. CDR3 bases: TGTGCCAGCTCGGAGGGGGCGGACTATGGCTACACCTTC.

The chain links TRBV5-8 to TRBJ1-3, with D perhaps TRBD1 (6 bases). The ends were cut back, 7 bases at V and 2 bases at J, with 10 bases in the middle. Germline V gene data show CDR1 as SGHTS and CDR2 as YDEGEE. The CDR3 length is 13 residues. DNA for the CDR3: TGTGCCAGCCACAGGGAGGCTGGAAACACCATATATTTT. The encoded protein is CASHREAGNTIYF.

The chain recombines TRBV6-6 with TRBJ1-1; weak D call: TRBD1 (5 bases). The CDR3 covers 15 residues. Per germline, CDR1 MNHNY and CDR2 SVGAGI (reference sequence). V gave up 6 bases and J gave up 0 bases, with 14 bases separating them. CDR3 sequence (DNA): TGTGCCAGCAGCCCGGGGACTTCCCTGAACACTGAAGCTTTCTTT. Its protein is CASSPGTSLNTEAFF.

The chain joins TRBV6-5 to TRBJ1-5, with no clear D. This CDR3 has 12 residues. Germline-derived CDR1 and CDR2 are MNHEY and SVGAGI. Trimming pared 5 bases from V and 9 bases from J, leaving 11 bases between. In nucleotides, the CDR3 is TGTGCCAGCAGTGAGTCAGGTCGGCCCCAGCATTTT. This sequence encodes CASSESGRPQHF.

The chain combines TRBV13 with TRBJ2-1; weak D call: TRBD2 (5 bases). CDR1 PRHDT and CDR2 FYEKMQ come from the germline V gene (reference sequence). This CDR3 contains 12 residues. DNA for the CDR3: TGTGGCCAGGCGGTTACCCGGGGAAAACAGTTCTTC. It specifies CGQAVTRGKQFF.

The CDR3 nucleotides are TGTGCCAGCTCACCGGACAGATCATTCGGTAATGAAAAACTGTTTTTT. Protein: CASSPDRSFGNEKLFF. This chain connects TRBV18 to TRBJ1-4, with D tentatively TRBD1 (6 bases). The CDR3 spans 16 residues. CDR1 is KGHSH, CDR2 LQKENI, per germline. The V gene lost 3 bases and the J gene lost 4 bases, with 15 bases spanning the gap.

The V gene is TRBV19, the J gene TRBJ2-7; D is perhaps TRBD1 (6 bases). The CDR3 has 15 amino acids. Trimming pared 1 base from V and 2 bases from J, leaving 12 bases between. Germline CDR1 LNHDA, CDR2 SQIVND (reference sequence). The CDR3 is CASSIAGTPAYEQYF. The CDR3, as DNA: TGTGCCAGTAGTATAGCCGGGACACCGGCCTACGAGCAGTACTTC.

The J gene is TRBJ1-1, the V gene TRBV12-5; D is perhaps TRBD1 (5 bases). This CDR3 is 17 amino acids long. Trimming cost V 4 bases and J 0 bases, with 18 bases left between them. Germline assignment: CDR1 LGHNT and CDR2 FRNRAP. The CDR3 nucleotides are TGTGCTAGTGGTTCCTCGACCTGGGGCCGAATGAACACTGAAGCTTTCTTT. Protein product: CASGSSTWGRMNTEAFF.

The chain recombines TRBV10-3 with TRBJ2-1; TRBD2 matches at 8 bases. CDR1 is ENHRY and CDR2 is SYGVKD in the germline V gene. CDR3 length equals 14 residues. The trim removed 6 bases at V and 7 bases at J, leaving 8 bases unmatched. The CDR3 loop is CAIRAGTSLNEQFF. CDR3 nucleotides: TGTGCCATCAGGGCAGGGACTAGTTTAAATGAGCAGTTCTTC.

This chain uses TRBV2 with TRBJ1-2; D possibly corresponds to TRBD1 (6 bases). Germline V gives CDR1 SNHLY, CDR2 FYNNEI. V was trimmed by 8 bases and J by 4 bases, leaving 17 bases between them. The CDR3 is made up of 14 amino acids. CDR3 nucleotides: TGTGCCAGCCTTCAGACCAGGGGCCTCTATGGCTACACCTTC. This sequence encodes CASLQTRGLYGYTF.

This clone came up once. The genes are TRBV6-1 and TRBJ1-3, with D tentatively TRBD1 (5 bases). The V end was cut by 1 base, the J end by 6 bases, with 7 bases between. The CDR3 consists of 13 residues. Per germline, CDR1 MNHNS and CDR2 SASEGT. Here the CDR3 DNA reads TGTGCCAGCAGTGAAGGGACAAAAAACACCATATATTTT. As protein: CASSEGTKNTIYF.

The rearrangement uses TRBV5-8 and TRBJ1-1; D unresolved. With 4 bases removed from V and 1 base from J, the gap between germline ends came to 11 bases. Per the germline V gene, CDR1 is SGHTS and CDR2 is YDEGEE. The CDR3 totals 14 residues. The CDR3 nucleotides are TGTGCCAGCAGCATTGACCGAACGAACACTGAAGCTTTCTTT. It translates to CASSIDRTNTEAFF. Drawing the rest from reference TRBV5-8 and TRBJ1-1, the complete variable domain is EAGVTQSPTHLIKTRGQQATLRCSPISGHTSVYWYQQALGLGLQFLLWYDEGEERNRGNFPPRFSGRQFPNYSSELNVNALELEDSALYLCASSIDRTNTEAFFGQGTRLTVV.

This clone came up once. The rearrangement joins TRBV18 to TRBJ1-6; 9 bases line up with TRBD1. CDR1 and CDR2 (germline): KGHSH, LQKENI. After removal of 2 bases from V and 8 bases from J, the junction contained 4 bases not matched to a gene. The CDR3 loop spans 15 amino acids. The CDR3 bases are TGTGCCAGCTCACCAGGGGGACAGGGTCATTCACCCCTCCACTTT. Protein product: CASSPGGQGHSPLHF.

The chain recombines TRBV25-1 with TRBJ1-1; no clear D. The CDR3 spans 15 residues. Germline V gives CDR1 MGHDK, CDR2 SYGVNS. V lost 5 bases and J lost 2, with 15 bases in between. In DNA form, the CDR3 reads TGTGCCAGCAGTCCCTTGGTGCAGATTAACACTGAAGCTTTCTTT. Its protein is CASSPLVQINTEAFF.

This chain uses TRBV4-1 with TRBJ2-6; 8 bases map to TRBD1. The V gene's germline CDR1 is MGHRA and CDR2 YSYEKL. V trimming: 3 bases; J trimming: 0 bases; junction bases outside the gene matches: 7. CDR3 size: 18 residues. The CDR3 nucleotides read TGCGCCAGCAGCCACCAGACAGGGGCCCACTCTGGGGCCAACGTCCTGACTTTC. Encoded protein: CASSHQTGAHSGANVLTF.

CDR3 nucleotides: TGCAGCGTCAGCGGGGGGGATCGCACTGAAGCTTTCTTT. Protein sequence: CSVSGGDRTEAFF. The rearrangement links TRBV29-1 to TRBJ1-1; the D gene is possibly TRBD1 (5 bases). V was cut by 6 bases and J by 4 bases, with 15 bases left in between. Germline V gene data show CDR1 as SQVTM and CDR2 as ANQGSEA. The CDR3 runs 13 residues. The full variable domain, in which reference TRBV29-1 and TRBJ1-1 provide the parts outside the CDR3, is SAVISQKPSRDICQRGTSLTIQCQVDSQVTMMFWYRQQPGQSLTLIATANQGSEATYESGFVIDKFPISRPNLTFSTLTVSNMSPEDSSIYLCSVSGGDRTEAFFGQGTRLTVV.

This rearrangement joins TRBV14 to TRBJ1-4; D might be TRBD1 (5 bases). V was clipped by 4 bases and J by 2 bases, with 8 bases between them. Germline V gene data show CDR1 as SGHDN and CDR2 as FVKESK. This CDR3 is built from 14 residues. CDR3 nucleotides: TGTGCCAGCAGCCGGGGGGTGACTAATGAAAAACTGTTTTTT. This codes for CASSRGVTNEKLFF.

Points on this clone: Since no conserved phenylalanine or tryptophan closes the CDR3, a read error is the likely cause. CDR3 nucleotide sequence: TGTGCCTCGGCCGGGGGGTATAATTCACCCCTCCACCTT. As protein: CASAGGYNSPLHL. The chain employs TRBV27 and TRBJ1-6; a weak D match, TRBD1 (5 bases). Trimming cost V 11 bases and J 4 bases, with 12 bases left between them. Germline V gives CDR1 MNHEY, CDR2 SMNVEV (reference sequence). The CDR3 sequence is 13 residues long.

The chain has TRBV5-6 and TRBJ2-3; D not resolved. CDR3 length: 15 residues. CDR1 is SGHDT, CDR2 YYEEEE, per germline. V shed 4 bases and J shed 0 bases, with 12 bases lying between them. The CDR3 reads CASSPDLYSTDTQYF. As DNA, the CDR3 is TGTGCCAGCAGCCCAGACCTTTATAGCACAGATACGCAGTATTTT.

The chain couples TRBV9 to TRBJ2-2; tentatively, D is TRBD2 (5 bases). The germline V gene has CDR1 SGDLS and CDR2 YYNGEE. V was cut by 4 bases and J by 0 bases, with 13 bases left in between. This CDR3 region has 16 residues. In nucleotides, the CDR3 is TGTGCCAGCAGCCCTCGGGGATTCGCGAACACCGGGGAGCTGTTTTTT. Its protein product is CASSPRGFANTGELFF. Complete variable domain (other parts from reference TRBV9 and TRBJ2-2): DSGVTQTPKHLITATGQRVTLRCSPRSGDLSVYWYQQSLDQGLQFLIQYYNGEERAKGNILERFSAQQFPDLHSELNLSSLELGDSALYFCASSPRGFANTGELFFGEGSRLTVL.

This chain joins TRBV19 and TRBJ2-4, with D maybe TRBD2 (6 bases). The germline V gene encodes CDR1 LNHDA and CDR2 SQIVND (reference sequence). The CDR3 covers 15 residues. The V and J ends lost 2 bases and 5 bases respectively, with 13 bases between them. CDR3 sequence: CASSITGGEENIQYF. DNA for the CDR3: TGTGCCAGTAGTATAACCGGCGGGGAGGAAAACATTCAGTACTTC.

The chain is built from TRBV4-1 and TRBJ2-1, with 13 nucleotides matching TRBD2. This CDR3 has 17 amino acids. V shed 4 bases, J shed 9 bases, and the junction held 12 bases outside the gene matches. Germline assignment: CDR1 MGHRA and CDR2 YSYEKL. As DNA, the CDR3 is TGCGCCAGCAGCCGCGGACTAGCGGGGGTGTACCGGAGTGAGCAGTTCTTC. This translates into CASSRGLAGVYRSEQFF.

Written as DNA, the CDR3 is TGTGCCAGCAGTTTGATTGGGATGAACACTGAAGCTTTCTTT. Its protein is CASSLIGMNTEAFF. This chain joins TRBV28 and TRBJ1-1, with unresolved D. V was clipped by 3 bases and J by 0 bases, with 8 bases between them. Germline CDR1 MDHEN, CDR2 SYDVKM. CDR3 size: 14 residues.

The V call is TRBV2, the J call TRBJ1-2; TRBD1 matches at 9 bases. With 6 bases clipped from V and 7 bases from J, the junction kept 6 bases outside the gene matches. Germline CDR1 and CDR2: SNHLY and FYNNEI. This CDR3 spans 13 amino acids. DNA of the CDR3: TGTGCCAGCAGGACCGGGACAGGGCTTGGCTACACCTTC. Translating gives CASRTGTGLGYTF.

The rearrangement joins TRBV9 to TRBJ1-1; 8 bases agree with TRBD1. Germline assignment: CDR1 SGDLS and CDR2 YYNGEE. The CDR3 loop spans 13 amino acids. Trimming removed 5 bases from V and 7 bases from J; junction bases left unmatched: 7. The CDR3 DNA follows: TGTGCCAGCAGACCACAGGGGGACGGTGAAGCTTTCTTT. Translated: CASRPQGDGEAFF.

The V call is TRBV13, the J call TRBJ1-5; TRBD1 matches 10 bases. The J segment lost 2 bases and the V segment lost 6 bases, leaving 4 bases of the junction unmatched. The CDR3 has 15 residues. Germline lookup yields CDR1 PRHDT and CDR2 FYEKMQ (reference sequence). In DNA form, the CDR3 reads TGTGCCAGCAGTCTGACAGGGGGCGGCAATCAGCCCCAGCATTTT. Translating it yields CASSLTGGGNQPQHF.

This CDR3 is CASSLDVAGSGEQFF. The CDR3, as DNA: TGTGCCAGCAGCTTAGATGTAGCGGGGAGCGGTGAGCAGTTCTTC. The chain couples TRBV7-8 to TRBJ2-1; 8 nucleotides line up with TRBD2. J was trimmed by 9 bases and V by 1 base; bases with no gene match: 8. From germline, CDR1 is SGHVS and CDR2 FQNEAQ. This CDR3 has 15 amino acids.